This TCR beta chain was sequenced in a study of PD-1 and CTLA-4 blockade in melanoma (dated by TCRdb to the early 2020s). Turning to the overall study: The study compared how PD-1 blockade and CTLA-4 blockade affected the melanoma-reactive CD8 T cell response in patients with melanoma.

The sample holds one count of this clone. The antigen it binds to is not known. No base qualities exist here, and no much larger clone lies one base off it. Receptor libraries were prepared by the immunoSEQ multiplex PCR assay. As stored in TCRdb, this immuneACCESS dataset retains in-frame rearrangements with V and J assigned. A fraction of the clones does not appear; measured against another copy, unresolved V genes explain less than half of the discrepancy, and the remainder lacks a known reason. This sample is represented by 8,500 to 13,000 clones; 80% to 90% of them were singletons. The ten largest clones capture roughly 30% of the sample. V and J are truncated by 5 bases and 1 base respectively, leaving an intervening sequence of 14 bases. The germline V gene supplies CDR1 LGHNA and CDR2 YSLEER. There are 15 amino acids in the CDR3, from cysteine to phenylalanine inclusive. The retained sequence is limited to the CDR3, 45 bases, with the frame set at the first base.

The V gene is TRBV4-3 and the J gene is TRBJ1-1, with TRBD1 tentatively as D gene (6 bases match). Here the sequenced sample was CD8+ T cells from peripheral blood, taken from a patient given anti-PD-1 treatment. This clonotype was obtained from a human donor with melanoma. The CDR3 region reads CASSSAQGPNTEAFF. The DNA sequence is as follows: TGCGCCAGCAGCTCGGCACAGGGACCGAACACTGAAGCTTTCTTT.